These T cell receptor beta chains were read from a single sample in a study of beta chain features in type 1 diabetes. Libraries were prepared by immunoSEQ multiplex PCR; TCRdb keeps only in-frame clonotypes and omits some of them. The repertoire consists of under 900,000 clones, with about a sixth occurring once and the leading ten covering around 0.02%. The sequencing sample was made of naive CD4+ T cells from blood. Source of these receptors: a woman under 30 in good health. Both conserved end residues are trimmed from each CDR3. A row's size may be missing; if present it is once, few, many or a size class.

J	size	V	CDR3
TRBJ2-7	.	TRBV7-6	ASSLRQGAVYEQY
TRBJ1-3	.	TRBV18	ASSPPATAGNTIY
TRBJ2-1	.	TRBV5-1	ASSLFGGQPYNEQF
TRBJ2-1	few	TRBV15	ATSTVRGRDEQF
TRBJ2-2	few	TRBV7-9	ASSLGSRGSGELF
TRBJ2-3	few	TRBV15	ATSRRERSTDTQY
TRBJ1-1	few	TRBV5-1	ASSLGWGERSEAF
TRBJ1-1	few	TRBV18	ASSPEANTEAF
TRBJ2-5	.	TRBV19	ASSLGGGAGPSQETQY
TRBJ1-5	few	TRBV12-2	ASRSNNRGIRGVGNQPQH
TRBJ2-3	few	TRBV4-3	ASSQDPDRGRHTDTQY
TRBJ1-5	.	TRBV6-1	ASSASGGNQPQH
TRBJ2-7	few	TRBV27	ASSLIGAYEQY
TRBJ1-1	few	TRBV6-5	ASSRDTNTEAF
TRBJ2-3	few	TRBV11-2	ASSLDGPATSTDTQY
TRBJ2-6	.	TRBV6-6	ASSYDHSLGANVLT
TRBJ2-1	.	TRBV7-6	ASSLVPPSGSYNEQF
TRBJ1-3	.	TRBV5-6	ASSLRVTASGNTIY
TRBJ2-3	.	TRBV7-2	ARADSLTQY
.	few	TRBV29-1	SVRTGPTYEQY
TRBJ2-7	.	TRBV23-1	ASSQDREEQY
TRBJ2-1	.	TRBV7-9	ASSSVGLDDEQF
TRBJ2-3	.	TRBV27	ASSDRVVEYGTDTQY
TRBJ2-7	few	TRBV28	ASNHGQGAYEQY
TRBJ2-7	.	TRBV11-2	ASSLQAGSYEQY
TRBJ2-7	.	TRBV6-5	ASRKSSYEQY
TRBJ1-4	few	TRBV2	ASRAGEKLF
TRBJ1-5	many	TRBV23-1	ASSQSRTAFNQPQH
TRBJ2-1	.	TRBV25-1	ASSDSILANEQF
TRBJ2-1	.	TRBV27	ASRRTSGRNEQF
TRBJ2-7	.	TRBV13	ASSLRLAGRYEQY
TRBJ2-5	.	TRBV2	ASKAGLAGETQY
TRBJ2-5	.	TRBV27	ASSPQRQETQY
TRBJ2-1	.	TRBV4-2	ASRLNPGLPYNEQF
TRBJ2-7	.	TRBV7-2	ASTQGPGEFRFDEQY
TRBJ2-3	few	TRBV9	ASSVFGTDTQY
TRBJ2-7	.	TRBV2	ASSEMLAAYEQY
TRBJ2-1	few	TRBV4-2	ASSPLLIQYNEQF
TRBJ2-1	.	TRBV13	ASSLDGSYNEQF
TRBJ2-1	.	TRBV25-1	ASSHSGSSYNEQF
TRBJ2-7	.	TRBV6-5	ASRTGTVIYEQY
TRBJ2-7	.	TRBV5-6	ASSRSSGGAPHTYEQY
TRBJ2-4	few	TRBV28	ATATTRESNIQY
TRBJ2-1	.	TRBV28	ASSFQAHLNEQF
TRBJ1-1	.	TRBV9	ASSVGVQGANTGAF